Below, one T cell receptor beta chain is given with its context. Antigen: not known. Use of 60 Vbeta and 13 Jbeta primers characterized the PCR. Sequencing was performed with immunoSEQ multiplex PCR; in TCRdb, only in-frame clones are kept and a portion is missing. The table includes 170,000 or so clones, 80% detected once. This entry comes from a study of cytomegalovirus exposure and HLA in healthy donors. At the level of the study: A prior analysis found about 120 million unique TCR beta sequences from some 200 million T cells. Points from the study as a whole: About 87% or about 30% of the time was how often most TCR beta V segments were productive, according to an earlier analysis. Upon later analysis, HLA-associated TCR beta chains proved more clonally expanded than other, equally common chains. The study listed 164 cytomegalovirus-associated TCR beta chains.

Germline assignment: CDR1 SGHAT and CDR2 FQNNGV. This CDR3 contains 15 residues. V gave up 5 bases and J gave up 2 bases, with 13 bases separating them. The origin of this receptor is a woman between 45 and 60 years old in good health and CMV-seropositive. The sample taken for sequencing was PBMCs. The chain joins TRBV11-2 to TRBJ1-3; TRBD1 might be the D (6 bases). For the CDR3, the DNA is TGTGCCAGCAGCCTGAACAGGGACGCTGGAAACACCATATATTTT. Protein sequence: CASSLNRDAGNTIYF.